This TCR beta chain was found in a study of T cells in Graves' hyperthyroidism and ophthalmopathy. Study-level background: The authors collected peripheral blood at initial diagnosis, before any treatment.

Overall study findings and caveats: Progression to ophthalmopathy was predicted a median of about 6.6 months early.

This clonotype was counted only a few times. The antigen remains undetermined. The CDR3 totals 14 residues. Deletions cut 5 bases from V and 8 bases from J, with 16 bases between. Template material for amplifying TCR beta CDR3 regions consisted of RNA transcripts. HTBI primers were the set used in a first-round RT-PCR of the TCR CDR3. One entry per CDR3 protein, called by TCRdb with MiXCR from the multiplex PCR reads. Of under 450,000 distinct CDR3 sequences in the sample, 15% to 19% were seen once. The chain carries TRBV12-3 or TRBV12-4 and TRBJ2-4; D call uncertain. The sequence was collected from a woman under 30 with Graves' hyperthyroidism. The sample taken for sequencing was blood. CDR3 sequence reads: CASSDPKSEDIQYF. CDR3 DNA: TGTGCCAGCAGTGACCCCAAATCCGAAGACATTCAGTACTTC.